This TCR beta chain was identified during a study of graft-versus-host responses after intestinal transplantation. Study-level background: Uniformly, recipients were administered anti-thymocyte globulin induction with subsequent tacrolimus and steroids for about 3 years. The study, taken as a whole, reports: Declines in HvG clones occurring early post-transplant were associated with peak circulating GvH clone levels.

Per the germline V gene, CDR1 is MNHEY and CDR2 is SMNVEV (reference sequence). The CDR3 is 13 amino acids. Unmatched junction bases numbered 12, after V lost 7 bases and J lost 15 bases. In regard to this clone: What it binds is not known.

Repertoires were generated with immunoSEQ multiplex PCR, while TCRdb's copy carries only in-frame clones and drops some. The top ten clones hold roughly 0.19% of a sample with about 130,000 clones, around nine tenths of them seen once. The sequence was collected from a human donor who received an intestinal transplant. This chain connects TRBV27 to TRBJ2-1; TRBD2 aligns across 10 bases. The material was unstimulated CD4+ T cells sorted from spleen or lymph node cells, obtained before intestinal transplant. The CDR3 loop reads CASTEREGLGLFF. The DNA of the CDR3 is TGTGCCAGCACTGAGCGGGAGGGCCTTGGGCTGTTCTTC.